Following are 24 T cell receptor beta chains from one sample sequenced in a study of T-cell memory formation after mild COVID-19. In TCRdb, the 5' RACE reads were re-called with MiXCR into one record per CDR3 protein. The sample has around 400,000 distinct CDR3 sequences, roughly 26% seen once. Specimen: PBMCs or a T cell subset sorted from them (not recorded which). These receptors were obtained from an adult woman who had mild COVID-19 (a few samples of this study predate the infection). Cell type and time point are not known.

The chain recombines TRBV5-1 with TRBJ2-3; D remains unclear. Germline CDR1 is SGHRS and CDR2 is YFSETQ. V lost 1 base and J 1 base, leaving 10 bases between the germline ends. The CDR3 runs to 15 residues. This CDR3 is CASSLLWTGTDTQYF. In DNA form, the CDR3 reads TGCGCCAGCAGCTTGTTATGGACCGGCACAGATACGCAGTATTTT.

A few counts support this clonotype. This chain links TRBV20-1 with TRBJ2-3; D may be TRBD2 (6 bases). CDR1 and CDR2 (germline): DFQATT, SNEGSKA (reference sequence). This CDR3 has 16 residues. The ends were cut back, 4 bases at V and 0 bases at J, with 17 bases in the middle. For the CDR3, the DNA is TGCAGTGCTACCTCCCGGCGGGGAGGAAGCACAGATACGCAGTATTTT. Protein product: CSATSRRGGSTDTQYF.

This sequence joins TRBV27 and TRBJ2-7; TRBD2 might be the D (6 bases). With 6 bases removed from V and 6 bases from J, the gap between germline ends came to 15 bases. This CDR3 region has 13 residues. Germline lookup yields CDR1 MNHEY and CDR2 SMNVEV (reference sequence). The CDR3 protein is CASRPVDYGEQYF. The DNA for the CDR3 is TGTGCCAGCAGGCCCGTGGACTACGGCGAGCAGTACTTC.

J is TRBJ2-3 and V is TRBV27, with 12 bases fitting TRBD2. This CDR3 spans 16 amino acids. V shed 5 bases and J 3 bases; nucleotides not matched to a gene: 6. Germline CDR1 reads MNHEY; CDR2 reads SMNVEV (reference sequence). The CDR3 DNA reads as TGTGCCAGCAGTGCGCCTAGCGGGGGGGCAACAGATACGCAGTATTTT. Amino acids: CASSAPSGGATDTQYF.

A few counts support this clonotype. The chain has TRBV24-1 and TRBJ2-3; D unresolved. Trimming stripped 4 bases from V and 5 bases from J, with 12 bases between. Germline-derived CDR1 and CDR2 are KGHDR and SFDVKD. This CDR3 region has 14 residues. Here the CDR3 reads CATSDTLRLDTQYF. The CDR3 DNA reads as TGTGCCACCAGTGACACCCTTCGATTAGATACGCAGTATTTT.

The chain uses TRBV7-2 and TRBJ1-5; D is undetermined. The CDR3 has 13 residues. Between the trimmed V and J ends, which lost 0 bases and 7 bases, there was a span of 7 bases. The germline V gene encodes CDR1 SGHTA and CDR2 FQGNSA. CDR3 in amino acids: CASSLAAYQPQHF. DNA of the CDR3: TGTGCCAGCAGCTTAGCGGCGTACCAGCCCCAGCATTTT.

CDR3 region: CASTKATASYNSPLHF. DNA for the CDR3: TGTGCCAGCACCAAAGCGACAGCCAGCTATAATTCACCCCTCCACTTT. This chain connects TRBV5-6 to TRBJ1-6; D perhaps matches TRBD1 (5 bases). The CDR3 is 16 residues long. Between the trimmed V and J ends, which lost 6 bases and 3 bases, there was a span of 16 bases. The germline V gene encodes CDR1 SGHDT and CDR2 YYEEEE.

The chain joins TRBV5-6 to TRBJ1-1; the D gene is possibly TRBD1 (6 bases). Trimming pared 0 bases from V and 10 bases from J, leaving 7 bases between. Germline CDR1 is SGHDT and CDR2 is YYEEEE. There are 11 residues in the CDR3. The CDR3 nucleotides are TGTGCCAGCAGCTTGGAGGGGGTAGCTTTCTTT. Encoded protein: CASSLEGVAFF.

This chain connects TRBV4-1 to TRBJ1-4; 9 bases are a match to TRBD1. The CDR3 is 14 residues long. V was pared by 3 bases and J by 12 bases, with 8 bases of the junction left unmatched. Germline loops: CDR1 MGHRA, CDR2 YSYEKL. The CDR3 is CASSQGQGNWELFF. The DNA for the CDR3 is TGCGCCAGCAGCCAGGGACAGGGTAATTGGGAACTGTTTTTT.

The chain links TRBV7-9 to TRBJ1-1; D is possibly TRBD1 (5 bases). V lost 3 bases to trimming and J lost 0 bases, with 17 bases between them. The CDR3 is 17 residues long. Germline values: CDR1 SEHNR, CDR2 FQNEAQ (reference sequence). The CDR3 coding sequence is TGTGCCAGCAGCTTTGCCCGTGGGGGGGGGATGAACACTGAAGCTTTCTTT. It encodes CASSFARGGGMNTEAFF.

The chain links TRBV6-6 to TRBJ1-1, with D unresolved. The ends were cut back, 5 bases at V and 1 base at J, with 11 bases in the middle. CDR1 is MNHNY, CDR2 SVGAGI, per germline (reference sequence). CDR3 length equals 14 residues. In nucleotides, the CDR3 is TGTGCCAGCAGTCGGAATCATAAGAACACTGAAGCTTTCTTT. This codes for CASSRNHKNTEAFF.

CDR3 amino acids: CASSSPMGDTIYF. The CDR3 DNA reads TGTGCCAGCAGCTCTCCAATGGGAGACACCATATATTTT. The gene calls are TRBV7-9 and TRBJ1-3; unclear D gene. With 4 bases removed from V and 8 bases from J, the gap between germline ends came to 12 bases. The CDR3 is 13 amino acids. Looked up from germline, CDR1 is SEHNR and CDR2 is FQNEAQ (reference sequence). Variable domain in full (rest from reference TRBV7-9 and TRBJ1-3): DTGVSQNPRHKITKRGQNVTFRCDPISEHNRLYWYRQTLGQGPEFLTYFQNEAQLEKSRLLSDRFSAERPKGSFSTLEIQRTEQGDSAMYLCASSSPMGDTIYFGEGSWLTVV.

The chain has TRBV20-1 and TRBJ2-3, with 13 positions matching TRBD2. Germline CDR1 DFQATT, CDR2 SNEGSKA (reference sequence). The V and J ends lost 2 bases and 2 bases, in that order; junction bases with no gene match: 7. The CDR3 runs to 17 residues. The CDR3 here is CSARTPGTSGNTDTQYF. DNA of the CDR3: TGCAGTGCTAGAACCCCTGGGACTAGCGGGAACACAGATACGCAGTATTTT.

This clonotype was found a few times. This chain links TRBV10-3 with TRBJ1-4; D unclear. Between the trimmed V and J ends, which lost 2 bases and 5 bases, there was a span of 9 bases. This CDR3 comprises 14 residues. Per the germline V gene, CDR1 is ENHRY and CDR2 is SYGVKD. The CDR3 coding sequence is TGTGCCATCAGTGAGCAACGGCTAAATGAAAAACTGTTTTTT. This translates into CAISEQRLNEKLFF.

The J gene is TRBJ2-1, the V gene TRBV7-2, with D unclear. The CDR3 contains 13 residues. V was clipped by 1 base and J by 6 bases, with 7 bases between them. The germline V gene encodes CDR1 SGHTA and CDR2 FQGNSA. CDR3 sequence: CASSLGLLNEQFF. DNA for the CDR3: TGTGCCAGCAGCTTAGGACTGCTCAATGAGCAGTTCTTC.

At least ten counts were recorded for this clonotype. J is TRBJ2-1 and V is TRBV7-6, with TRBD2 identical over 10 bases. Germline V gives CDR1 SGHVS, CDR2 FNYEAQ. V was pared by 4 bases and J by 8 bases, with 8 bases of the junction left unmatched. The CDR3 loop spans 15 amino acids. CDR3 amino acids: CASSWGLAQGDEQFF. The CDR3 region has the DNA TGTGCCAGCAGCTGGGGACTAGCGCAAGGGGATGAGCAGTTCTTC.

The J gene is TRBJ2-2, the V gene TRBV6-5, with unresolved D. Germline V gives CDR1 MNHEY, CDR2 SVGAGI. This CDR3 has 14 residues. CDR3 coding DNA: TGTGCTACCCGCCTAGGATCACGGGCCGGGGAGCTGTTTTTT. Translated, it gives CATRLGSRAGELFF.

The genes are TRBV7-9 and TRBJ2-7; TRBD2 might be the D (6 bases). The germline V gene has CDR1 SEHNR and CDR2 FQNEAQ (reference sequence). The V end was cut by 7 bases, the J end by 0 bases, with 13 bases between. This CDR3 region has 14 residues. CDR3 in DNA: TGTGCCAGCAACGAAGCGGGCTCCTCCTACGAGCAGTACTTC. This sequence encodes CASNEAGSSYEQYF.

V gene TRBV12-3 or TRBV12-4 combines with J gene TRBJ1-1; TRBD1 matches 7 bases. The length of the CDR3 is 14 residues. V lost 6 bases to trimming and J lost 2 bases; unmatched junction nucleotides: 6. The CDR3 sequence is CASRVRGGNTEAFF. The CDR3 nucleotides read TGTGCCAGCAGAGTCAGGGGGGGAAACACTGAAGCTTTCTTT.

V and J are TRBV4-2 and TRBJ2-3; D gene unclear. In germline, CDR1 is LGHNA, CDR2 YNFKEQ. The CDR3 length is 15 residues. V was cut by 0 bases and J by 2 bases, with 9 bases left in between. The DNA of the CDR3 is TGTGCCAGCAGCCAAGATTTCTATAACACAGATACGCAGTATTTT. Encoded protein: CASSQDFYNTDTQYF.

In this sample, this clonotype turned up many times. V and J are TRBV5-1 and TRBJ2-5, with TRBD1 matching over 7 bases. CDR1 is SGHRS and CDR2 is YFSETQ in the germline V gene. Trimming removed 2 bases from V and 0 bases from J; junction bases left unmatched: 1. The CDR3 runs to 14 residues. This chain's CDR3 is CASSLQGYQETQYF. In nucleotides, the CDR3 is TGCGCCAGCAGCTTACAGGGGTACCAAGAGACCCAGTACTTC.

The V gene is TRBV7-9, the J gene TRBJ2-6; no definite D call. The CDR3 extends over 17 amino acids. Between the trimmed V and J ends, which lost 5 bases and 1 base, there was a span of 15 bases. Germline V lookup: CDR1 SEHNR, CDR2 FQNEAQ (reference sequence). The CDR3 bases are TGTGCCAGCAGCCTAGTATCCCCCGAATCTGGGGCCAACGTCCTGACTTTC. It yields the protein CASSLVSPESGANVLTF.

This clonotype was counted a few times. The chain combines TRBV6-2 or TRBV6-3 with TRBJ1-1; possibly TRBD1 for D (5 bases). Trimming cost V 2 bases and J 3 bases, with 10 bases left between them. This CDR3 region has 14 residues. CDR1 MNHEY and CDR2 SVGEGT come from the germline V gene. CDR3: CASSYRRDDTEAFF. DNA for the CDR3: TGTGCCAGCAGTTACCGGCGGGACGACACTGAAGCTTTCTTT.

This clonotype showed up just a few times. The junction departs from germline at one end; a sequencing error may be responsible. This chain connects TRBV7-2 to TRBJ2-1; D assignment may be TRBD1 or TRBD2 (6 bases each). The CDR3 has 14 amino acids. Germline CDR1 and CDR2: SGHTA and FQGNSA. CDR3 amino acids: CASSPGAGYNEQFF. The CDR3 DNA is TGCGCCAGCAGCCCGGGGGCGGGTTACAATGAGCAGTTCTTC.